This TCR beta chain was recorded in a study of blood T cell repertoires in COVID-19 (dated by TCRdb to the early 2020s). Context from the whole study: Samples covering the acute and convalescent phases of COVID-19 were provided by collaborators in the United States, Italy and Spain. The prospective study material was composed of cDNA or gDNA derived from T cells, B-cell-depleted T cells, or PBMCs. Subjects who had been exposed to COVID-19, were actively infected with it, or had recovered from it provided the deeply sampled blood TCRbeta repertoires that made up the dataset. A freely available public database, intended as a resource for researchers studying the immune response to SARS-CoV-2, is where the repertoires were released. The samples were drawn from two sources: the first 160 participants of the ongoing ImmuneRACE study, and about 1,300 subjects contributed by 6 global collaborators. The sample metadata nearly always contained a de-identified subject ID, COVID-19 status, age in years and sex. HLA class I and class II types, where available, came from metadata supplied by the sample provider rather than from assay-based typing. What the work shows at the level of the full study, not this receptor alone: Clinical and demographic metadata were provided uncurated, with the amount varying by source and participant.

The germline V gene (reference sequence) supplies CDR1 MNHEY and CDR2 SMNVEV. The germline V and J ends show losses of 1 base and 5 bases respectively, and no gene match explains 4 bases of the junction. The CDR3 measures 16 amino acids from cysteine to phenylalanine. Of all the DNA, just the CDR3 is kept, 48 bases in frame from base 1. Concerning this clone: What antigen it recognizes has not been identified. Base qualities are not provided; no much larger clone lies one nucleotide away.

Participants in the prospective study were enrolled through a virtual design, were aged about 18 to 100 years, and lived in approximately 25 United States geographic areas. Cohort assignment in the prospective study relied on participant-reported clinical history from a screening survey and a study questionnaire. Exposed participants had been in contact with someone with a PCR-confirmed or clinician-diagnosed COVID-19 case within 2 weeks of study entry. In the prospective study, mobile phlebotomists collected whole blood, serum and a nasopharyngeal or oropharyngeal swab from each participant. Participants in the prospective study had the option to provide additional blood draws and questionnaires over a 2-month period. Blood samples from the prospective study were shipped frozen or at room temperature prior to DNA extraction. The immunoSEQ Assay, a bias-controlled multiplex PCR, was used to amplify TCRbeta CDR3 regions from genomic DNA. The published analysis was carried out like this. The number of nucleated cells in each sample was estimated from the amplification of reference gene primers within the assay. Sequence reads were collapsed and filtered to measure the absolute abundance of every unique TCRbeta CDR3 rearrangement. Productive Simpson clonality was computed per sample as the square root of Simpson's diversity index over productive rearrangements. Sourced from immuneACCESS, this table was stored by TCRdb with only in-frame sequences that have V and J called. A share of the clones is absent; for the studies checked, an unresolved V gene accounts for under half, and the remainder has no known explanation. V and J calls and clone size are as listed in that table; D and trimming were resolved from the DNA. Here the sample has roughly 150,000 clones; approximately 80% occur a single time. Of the sample, roughly 5.6% falls within the top ten clones.

The TCR originated in a man in his 70s who had been exposed to COVID-19. The sequenced sample consisted of PBMCs or T cells enriched from blood (not recorded which). The chain links TRBV27 with TRBJ2-2, with 10 middle bases fitting TRBD2. The CDR3 in this case is CASSLWPAGGTGELFF. The nucleotides read TGTGCCAGCAGTTTATGGCCAGCGGGAGGGACCGGGGAGCTGTTTTTT.